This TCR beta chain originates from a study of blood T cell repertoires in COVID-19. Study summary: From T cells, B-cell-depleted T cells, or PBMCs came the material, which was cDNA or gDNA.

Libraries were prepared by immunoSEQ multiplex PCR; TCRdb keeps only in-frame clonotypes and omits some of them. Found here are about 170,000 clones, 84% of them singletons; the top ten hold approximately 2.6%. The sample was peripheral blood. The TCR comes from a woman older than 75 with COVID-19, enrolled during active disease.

CDR3 amino acids: CASSVVYSGTQYF. The CDR3 bases are TGTGCCAGCAGCGTAGTATACTCAGGGACCCAGTACTTC. The V gene is TRBV9, the J gene TRBJ2-5; the D is unclear. The CDR3 sequence is 13 residues long. Between the trimmed V and J ends, which lost 0 bases and 7 bases, there was a span of 10 bases. Germline CDR1 and CDR2: SGDLS and YYNGEE.